This T cell receptor beta chain was documented in a study of CD8+ T cells in alopecia areata. Turning to the study itself: Treated patients were dosed with oral tofacitinib, taking 5 to 10 mg twice daily. Tofacitinib exposure lasted 6 to 18 months, followed by 6 months off drug. General study results and limits: Against the mouse data, patients shared TCRs less clearly, possibly for HLA reasons.

RNA, once extracted, was reverse transcribed into cDNA for use as the sequencing template. Sequencing used immunoSEQ multiplex PCR; TCRdb keeps in-frame clones, though not all of them. The data show around 140,000 clones, roughly 53% seen once. Concerning this clone: The antigen is unknown.

Germline-derived CDR1 and CDR2 are LGHNA and YSLEER. The V and J ends lost 4 bases and 4 bases respectively, with 15 bases between them. The CDR3 is 15 residues long. The TCR comes from a human donor with alopecia areata. The chain is built from TRBV4-3 and TRBJ2-3; the D gene could be TRBD1 or TRBD2 (5 bases each). The sample was CD4+ T cells sorted from blood, taken at week 0. The CDR3: CASSPNRFSADTQYF. CDR3 bases: TGCGCCAGCAGCCCAAACAGGTTTAGCGCAGATACGCAGTATTTT.